This TCR beta chain was captured in a study of T cells in Graves' hyperthyroidism and ophthalmopathy. Study-level findings and limits: Blood also showed most of the thyroid clonotypes that were expanded above 0.001. Ophthalmopathy prediction by the model preceded onset by a median 6.5 months.

Amplified regions were TCR beta CDR3 sequences from RNA transcripts. HTBI primers drove first-round RT-PCR of the TCR CDR3. MiXCR, applied by TCRdb to the multiplex PCR reads, yields one record per CDR3 protein. In the table there are hundreds of thousands of distinct CDR3 sequences, around 20% of which are singletons. Germline V gene data show CDR1 as KGHSH and CDR2 as LQKENI. With 6 bases removed from V and 1 base from J, the gap between germline ends came to 13 bases. There are 15 residues in the CDR3. This clonotype showed up just a few times. Antigen specificity is unknown. Those with hyperthyroidism were 18 to 65 years old, newly diagnosed, and ill for under 2 months. Clinical symptoms, serum thyroxine, TRAb, thyroid ultrasound and orbital computed tomography informed diagnoses.

The sample was blood. This chain connects TRBV18 to TRBJ1-5, with D possibly matching TRBD1 (5 bases). This sequence originates from a woman aged 45-60 years with Graves' hyperthyroidism that later progressed to Graves' ophthalmopathy. CDR3 nucleotide sequence: TGTGCCAGCTCGCAGGGAGGTACCAGCAATCAGCCCCAGCATTTT. Residues: CASSQGGTSNQPQHF. The variable domain in full, completed from reference TRBV18 and TRBJ1-5, reads NAGVMQNPRHLVRRRGQEARLRCSPMKGHSHVYWYRQLPEEGLKFMVYLQKENIIDESGMPKERFSAEFPKEGPSILRIQQVVRGDSAAYFCASSQGGTSNQPQHFGDGTRLSIL.